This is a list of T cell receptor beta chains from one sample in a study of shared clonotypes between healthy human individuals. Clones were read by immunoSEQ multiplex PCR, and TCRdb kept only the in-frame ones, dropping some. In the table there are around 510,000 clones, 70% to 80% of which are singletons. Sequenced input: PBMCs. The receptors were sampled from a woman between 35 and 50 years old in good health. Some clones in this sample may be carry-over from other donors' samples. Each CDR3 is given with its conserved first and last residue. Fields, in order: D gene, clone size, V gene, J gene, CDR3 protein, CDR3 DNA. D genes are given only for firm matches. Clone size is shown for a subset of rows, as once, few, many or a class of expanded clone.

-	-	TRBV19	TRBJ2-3	CASSIGFEDTQYF	TGTGCCAGTAGTATAGGCTTTGAAGATACGCAGTATTTT
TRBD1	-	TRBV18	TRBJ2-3	CASSLRQGAPDTQYF	TGTGCCAGCTCACTACGACAGGGGGCCCCAGATACGCAGTATTTT
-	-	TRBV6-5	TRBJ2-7	CASSYSRDGIYEQYF	TGTGCCAGCAGTTACTCGCGGGACGGTATCTACGAGCAGTACTTC
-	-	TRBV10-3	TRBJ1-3	CAIQASGSGNTIYF	TGTGCCATCCAGGCATCAGGATCTGGAAACACCATATATTTT
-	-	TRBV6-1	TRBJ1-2	CASSDRVYGYTF	TGTGCCAGCAGCGACAGAGTCTATGGCTACACCTTC
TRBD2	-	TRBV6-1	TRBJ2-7	CASSDASGRAFGEQYF	TGTGCCAGCAGTGACGCCAGCGGGAGGGCGTTCGGGGAGCAGTACTTC
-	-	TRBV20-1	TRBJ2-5	CSGAVQETQYF	TGCAGTGGGGCGGTACAAGAGACCCAGTACTTC
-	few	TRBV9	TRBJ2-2	CASSLTPNTGELFF	TGTGCCAGCAGCTTGACACCGAACACCGGGGAGCTGTTTTTT
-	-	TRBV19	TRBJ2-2	CASSGQANTGELFF	TGTGCCAGTAGTGGTCAAGCGAACACCGGGGAGCTGTTTTTT
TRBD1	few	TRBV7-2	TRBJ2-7	CASSPPSGTGPYEQYF	TGTGCCAGCAGCCCCCCCTCCGGGACAGGGCCCTACGAGCAGTACTTC
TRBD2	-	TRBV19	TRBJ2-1	CASSILAGGENEQFF	TGTGCCAGTAGTATACTAGCGGGAGGGGAGAATGAGCAGTTCTTC
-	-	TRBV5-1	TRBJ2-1	CASSLDPLGPGSYNEQFF	TGCGCCAGCAGCTTGGACCCTCTAGGGCCGGGGTCCTACAATGAGCAGTTCTTC
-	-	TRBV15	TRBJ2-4	CATAPVRAKNIQYF	TGTGCCACCGCACCTGTCAGGGCCAAAAACATTCAGTACTTC
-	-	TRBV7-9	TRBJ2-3	CASSTHTPSGADTQYF	TGTGCCAGCAGCACCCACACACCATCAGGGGCAGATACGCAGTATTTT
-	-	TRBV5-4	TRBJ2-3	CATQGLSGSSTDTQYF	TGTGCCACCCAGGGCCTTAGCGGAAGTAGCACAGATACGCAGTATTTT
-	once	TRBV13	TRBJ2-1	CASSLPELFNEQFF	TGTGCCAGCAGCTTACCGGAATTATTCAATGAGCAGTTCTTC
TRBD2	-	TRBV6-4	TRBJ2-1	CATQAGGPYNEQFF	TGTGCCACCCAAGCGGGAGGGCCTTACAATGAGCAGTTCTTC
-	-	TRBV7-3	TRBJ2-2	CASSPLGAGITGELFF	TGTGCCAGCAGCCCCCTTGGTGCGGGAATCACCGGGGAGCTGTTTTTT
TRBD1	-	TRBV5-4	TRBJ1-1	CASSKQDRATEAFF	TGTGCCAGCAGCAAACAGGACAGGGCGACTGAAGCTTTCTTT
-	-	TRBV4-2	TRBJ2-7	CASSQGLEGSYEQYF	TGTGCCAGCAGCCAAGGCTTGGAGGGCTCCTACGAGCAGTACTTC
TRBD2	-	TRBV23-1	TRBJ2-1	CASSQSPAGGPVEQFF	TGCGCCAGCAGTCAATCTCCTGCGGGAGGGCCTGTTGAGCAGTTCTTC
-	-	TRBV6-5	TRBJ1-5	CASSYSSGGHQPQHF	TGTGCCAGCAGTTACTCGTCCGGGGGCCATCAGCCCCAGCATTTT
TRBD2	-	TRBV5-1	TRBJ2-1	CASSLEGTSGSNEQFF	TGCGCCAGCAGCTTGGAGGGGACTAGCGGGAGCAATGAGCAGTTCTTC
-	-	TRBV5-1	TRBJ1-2	CASSFGGVAVGYTF	TGCGCCAGCAGCTTTGGGGGCGTAGCGGTCGGCTACACCTTC
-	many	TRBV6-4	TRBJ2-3	CASSDSSAASTDTQYF	TGTGCCAGCAGTGATTCTAGCGCCGCTAGCACAGATACGCAGTATTTT
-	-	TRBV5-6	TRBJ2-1	CASSLGRIYNEQFF	TGTGCCAGCAGCTTGGGACGCATCTACAATGAGCAGTTCTTC
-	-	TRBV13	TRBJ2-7	CASSDDPSYEQYF	TGTGCCAGCAGCGATGATCCCTCCTACGAGCAGTACTTC
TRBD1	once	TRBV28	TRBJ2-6	CASSTRDRGLAGANVLTF	TGTGCCAGCAGTACCCGGGACAGGGGGCTAGCTGGGGCCAACGTCCTGACTTTC
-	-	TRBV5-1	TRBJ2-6	CASSREVGFGANVLTF	TGCGCCAGCAGCAGGGAGGTAGGGTTTGGGGCCAACGTCCTGACTTTC
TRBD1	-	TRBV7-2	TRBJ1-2	CASSLGGQGYGYTF	TGTGCCAGCAGCTTAGGGGGACAGGGCTATGGCTACACCTTC
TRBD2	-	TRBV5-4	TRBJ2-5	CASSSRTSGSGETQYF	TGTGCCAGCAGCTCCCGGACTAGCGGGAGTGGAGAGACCCAGTACTTC
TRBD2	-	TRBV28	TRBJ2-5	CASQRGTSGTKAQETQYF	TGTGCCAGCCAGAGGGGGACTAGCGGGACCAAGGCGCAGGAGACCCAGTACTTC
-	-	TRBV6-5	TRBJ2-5	CASSYGDTQETQYF	TGTGCCAGCAGTTACGGGGACACCCAAGAGACCCAGTACTTC
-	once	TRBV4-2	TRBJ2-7	CASSQSYEQYF	TGTGCCAGCAGCCAAAGCTACGAGCAGTACTTC
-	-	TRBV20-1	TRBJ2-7	CSARGYEQYF	TGCAGTGCTAGGGGCTACGAGCAGTACTTC
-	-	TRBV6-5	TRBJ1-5	CASSKGQSNQPQHF	TGTGCCAGCAGCAAAGGACAGAGCAATCAGCCCCAGCATTTT
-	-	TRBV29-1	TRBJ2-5	CSIEESRVQETQYF	TGCAGCATTGAAGAATCCAGGGTACAAGAGACCCAGTACTTC
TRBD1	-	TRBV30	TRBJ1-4	CAWSEGGSEKLFF	TGTGCCTGGAGTGAAGGGGGCAGTGAAAAACTGTTTTTT
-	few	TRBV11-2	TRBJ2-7	CASSSLLRASAYSYEQYF	TGTGCCAGCAGCTCGCTGCTGAGGGCTAGCGCCTACTCCTACGAGCAGTACTTC
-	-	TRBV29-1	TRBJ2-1	CSGRSVIEQFF	TGCAGCGGAAGGTCAGTGATTGAGCAGTTCTTC
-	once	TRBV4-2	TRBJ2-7	CASSRDGTTYEQYF	TGTGCCAGCAGCCGGGACGGGACAACCTACGAGCAGTACTTC
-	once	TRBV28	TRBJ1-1	CASSLSRGMNTEAFF	TGTGCCAGCAGTTTATCCAGGGGCATGAACACTGAAGCTTTCTTT
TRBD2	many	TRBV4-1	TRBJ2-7	CASSPSHTSGSQPYF	TGCGCCAGCAGCCCGAGTCACACTAGCGGGAGCCAACCGTACTTC
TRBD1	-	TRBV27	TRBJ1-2	CASRRTGGEGSYGYTF	TGTGCCAGCAGGAGGACAGGGGGCGAGGGGAGCTATGGCTACACCTTC
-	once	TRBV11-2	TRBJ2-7	CASSPLGGSYEQYF	TGTGCCAGCAGCCCCCTCGGGGGTTCCTACGAGCAGTACTTC
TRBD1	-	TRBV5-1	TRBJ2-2	CASGGTGTYPGELFF	TGCGCCAGCGGAGGGACAGGGACGTATCCCGGGGAGCTGTTTTTT
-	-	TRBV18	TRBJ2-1	CASSPLAGPPYNEQFF	TGTGCCAGCTCACCGTTGGCGGGACCCCCCTACAATGAGCAGTTCTTC
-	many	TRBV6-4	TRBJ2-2	CASSDSASPNTGELFF	TGTGCCAGCAGTGACTCGGCTAGCCCGAACACCGGGGAGCTGTTTTTT
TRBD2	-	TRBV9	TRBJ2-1	CASSAGTTLSYNEQFF	TGTGCCAGCAGCGCGGGGACTACCCTCTCCTACAATGAGCAGTTCTTC
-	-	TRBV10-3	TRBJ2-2	CAISEGTRVTGELFF	TGTGCCATCAGTGAGGGAACTAGGGTCACCGGGGAGCTGTTTTTT
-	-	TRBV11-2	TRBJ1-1	CASSPQGLGGTEAFF	TGTGCCAGCAGCCCACAGGGCTTAGGGGGCACTGAAGCTTTCTTT
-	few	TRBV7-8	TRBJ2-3	CASSLAVLADTQYF	TGTGCCAGCAGCTTAGCGGTCCTGGCGGATACGCAGTATTTT
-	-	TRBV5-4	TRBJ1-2	CATSTPRGTDYGYTF	TGTGCCACCAGCACCCCGCGGGGCACAGACTATGGCTACACCTTC
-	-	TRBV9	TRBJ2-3	CASSVEGVRTDTQYF	TGTGCCAGCAGCGTTGAGGGAGTGCGGACAGATACGCAGTATTTT